The 3 T cell receptor beta chains below come from one sample, sequenced in a study of T cell changes during pregnancy in multiple sclerosis. Data came from immunoSEQ multiplex PCR; TCRdb stores just in-frame clones and leaves some out. The repertoire includes 75,000 to 80,000 clones, roughly 91% of them detected once, and approximately 2.4% sits in the top ten. The material sequenced was peripheral blood, taken after pregnancy. The origin of the receptors is a female donor in good health, enrolled as a control in a pregnancy study.

This sequence joins TRBV6-6 and TRBJ2-7; 11 nucleotides align to TRBD2. Looked up from germline, CDR1 is MNHNY and CDR2 is SVGAGI (reference sequence). Trimming took 6 bases from V and 2 from J; bases not matched to a gene: 3. The CDR3 sequence is 14 residues long. The CDR3 coding sequence is TGTGCCAGCAGCAATAGCGGGGGGGCCTACGAGCAGTACTTC. Translated: CASSNSGGAYEQYF.

CDR3 nucleotides: TGCGCCAGCAGATCTTGGGGAAGGGAGGATAAGGACTATGGCTACACCTTC. This sequence encodes CASRSWGREDKDYGYTF. V usage is TRBV5-1 and J usage is TRBJ1-2; D remains unclear. CDR3 size: 17 residues. V was pared by 5 bases and J by 3 bases, with 23 bases between. Germline V gene sequence: CDR1 SGHRS, CDR2 YFSETQ.

The CDR3 nucleotides are TGTGCCAGCAGCCCAGCAACAGGGGGTTATAGAGCTTTCTTT. This encodes CASSPATGGYRAFF. The chain is built from TRBV13 and TRBJ1-1; 8 bases map to TRBD1. The CDR3 spans 14 residues. The germline V gene encodes CDR1 PRHDT and CDR2 FYEKMQ (reference sequence). With V trimmed by 5 bases and J by 10 bases, 12 bases remained unmatched.